This TCR beta chain was identified during a study of T cells in Graves' hyperthyroidism and ophthalmopathy (dated by TCRdb to between 2017 and 2020). For the wider study: Peripheral blood samples were taken at the time of initial diagnosis, prior to any treatment. In addition, the study compared T-cell repertoires in thyroid tissue and in blood from several Graves' hyperthyroidism patients. Prospective prediction of ophthalmopathy was tested in an independent validation cohort of fewer than 20 hyperthyroidism patients and 17 patients who later progressed to ophthalmopathy. The paper describes TCR Vbeta CDR3 sequencing of 120 to 150 peripheral blood samples, made up of 43 ophthalmopathy patients, some 76 hyperthyroidism patients and roughly 17 progressor patients. For training and testing, the 100 or so patients in the discovery cohort were randomly divided in a 7:3 ratio. To identify distinguishing TCR V-J signatures, a discovery cohort of about 100 patients was used, comprising 43 with Graves' ophthalmopathy and some 57 with stable Graves' hyperthyroidism. Once sampling was done, hyperthyroidism patients were given methimazole at a starting dose of 30 mg daily, whereas ophthalmopathy patients were given high-dose intravenous methylprednisolone. What the authors observed across the whole study: A model built on a 13 V-J signature distinguished ophthalmopathy from stable hyperthyroidism, reaching around 87% sensitivity and about 81% specificity in cross-validation and 80%/75% in testing. Most expanded thyroid clonotypes (frequency above 0.001) were also detected in blood, a finding suggesting that blood repertoires may reflect thyroid immune responses. During validation, the model predicted progression to ophthalmopathy a median of approximately six months ahead of onset, with almost 71% sensitivity and 72.22% specificity. No statistical method was used to fix the sample size in advance, and group allocation was not hidden from the investigators.

Ophthalmopathy patients had moderately to severely active disease, Clinical Activity Score of at least 3, NOSPECS grade of at least 4, and duration under 3 months. The study excluded patients with uncontrolled infections, other autoimmune diseases, pregnancy or lactation. Diagnoses were established on the basis of clinical symptoms, serum thyroxine and TRAb, thyroid ultrasound, and orbital computed tomography. Ficoll-Paque density gradient centrifugation was used to isolate PBMCs from about 10 ml of fresh peripheral blood. Total RNA was extracted using Trizol reagent, and RNA quality was assessed on an Agilent 2100 Bioanalyzer. V and J lose 8 bases and 4 bases, and a span of 16 bases separates them. CDR1 and CDR2 were assigned from the germline V gene as KGHDR and SFDVKD. Including the terminal cysteine and phenylalanine, the CDR3 comprises 15 residues. Only the CDR3 part of the read is kept: 45 bases, read in frame from the first base.

A word on this clonotype: Its cognate antigen has yet to be identified. Base-call qualities are not available, and no considerably larger clone is one nucleotide away.

TCR beta CDR3 regions were amplified from RNA transcripts. A first-round RT-PCR of the TCR CDR3 used the HTBI primer set with the Qiagen OneStep RT-PCR kit. A second multiplex PCR round built the libraries, followed by size selection and purification. Paired-end sequencing of the libraries was performed with 100 bp reads on an Illumina HiSeq2000. For the original study's pipeline: SOAPnuke was used to process the raw data, with reads discarded if the reads contained adapters or uncalled bases, had a mean Phred below 15, or lacked an exact constant-primer or identifier match. COPE v1.2.5 was used to merge high-quality paired reads, and clonotypes were defined as unique nucleotide sequences. MiTCR v1.1 was used to align clonotypes to the IMGT TRBV, TRBD and TRBJ reference segments. The analysis included only V-J combinations with a frequency above 0.0001, which together covered 99% to 99.2% of the repertoires. The TCS score was defined as the ratio of F50 (clonal expansion) to E x V (chaos), calculated using BLOSUM62-based TCRdist between CDR3 peptides within each V-J. Welch's t-statistics and random forest reduced some 510 V-J features to under 15, which were used in a naive Bayes classifier (R e1071). TCRdb trimmed public reads at Q25 via fastp, called clones via MiXCR and kept in-frame beta chains. CDR3 protein sequences are deduplicated, and each keeps its most common genes and DNA. The authors' filters were not applied to this entry. Here the sample has some 490,000 distinct CDR3 sequences; about 20% occur a single time. The ten largest clones capture approximately 54% of the sample.

The sequencing sample was made of blood. This sequence originates from a woman in her seventies with Graves' ophthalmopathy. The V and J segments used are TRBV24-1 and TRBJ2-2; the D gene is possibly TRBD1, with 6 bases matching. The nucleotide sequence reads as follows: TGTGCCACCAAGCCAGCTAGGGGGTCCACCGGGGAGCTGTTTTTT. This is translated as CATKPARGSTGELFF.